These 32 T cell receptor beta chains were all obtained from the same sample, sequenced in a study of early stage breast cancer tumors. Produced via immunoSEQ multiplex PCR; TCRdb's table is partial and in-frame only. The sample lists 6,000 to 10,000 clones; approximately 62% were seen once. The sample taken for sequencing was breast tumor tissue. These receptors all come from a person aged 65-85 years with breast cancer.

This clone was observed a single time. The chain employs TRBV14 and TRBJ1-6, with D unclear. The CDR3 runs to 14 residues. The V gene lost 4 bases and the J gene lost 8 bases, with 12 bases spanning the gap. Germline assignment: CDR1 SGHDN and CDR2 FVKESK. CDR3 sequence: CASSLLRTDSPLHF. CDR3 nucleotide sequence: TGTGCCAGCAGCCTCTTAAGGACTGATTCACCCCTCCACTTT.

V and J are TRBV15 and TRBJ2-5; 10 bases agree with TRBD1. Germline V gene lookup returns CDR1 LNHNV and CDR2 YYDKDF (reference sequence). CDR3 size: 17 residues. Trimming removed 0 bases from V and 5 bases from J; junction bases left unmatched: 9. The CDR3 protein is CATSREAGQGLWETQYF. The CDR3 DNA follows: TGTGCCACCAGCAGAGAAGCGGGACAGGGGTTGTGGGAGACCCAGTACTTC. The full variable domain, its missing parts supplied by reference TRBV15 and TRBJ2-5, is DAMVIQNPRYQVTQFGKPVTLSCSQTLNHNVMYWYQQKSSQAPKLLFHYYDKDFNNEADTPDNFQSRRPNTSFCFLDIRSPGLGDTAMYLCATSREAGQGLWETQYFGPGTRLLVL.

This clone was detected a few times. The chain uses TRBV7-2 and TRBJ1-1; 10 nucleotides line up with TRBD1. The trim removed 2 bases at V and 6 bases at J, leaving 9 bases unmatched. Germline assignment: CDR1 SGHTA and CDR2 FQGNSA. This CDR3 contains 16 residues. The CDR3 spells CASSLIRGQGKSEAFF. The CDR3 nucleotides are TGTGCCAGCAGCTTAATCAGGGGACAGGGGAAATCTGAAGCTTTCTTT.

The chain recombines TRBV6-1 with TRBJ2-3; a possible D gene is TRBD1 (5 bases). CDR1 is MNHNS, CDR2 SASEGT, per germline. The CDR3 consists of 17 residues. The V and J ends lost 1 base and 2 bases respectively, with 16 bases between them. The CDR3 reads CASSEDPQGTSTDTQYF. CDR3 sequence (DNA): TGTGCCAGCAGTGAAGACCCCCAGGGTACCTCCACAGATACGCAGTATTTT.

This clone was seen more than once but under ten times. This chain joins TRBV5-1 and TRBJ2-3; no definite D call. The V end lost 4 bases, the J end lost 6 bases, and 6 bases lay between the germline ends. CDR1 is SGHRS and CDR2 is YFSETQ in the germline V gene. This CDR3 is 11 amino acids long. As DNA, the CDR3 is TGCGCCAGCAGCCTCGGTGATACGCAGTATTTT. Translating it yields CASSLGDTQYF.

The chain uses TRBV30 and TRBJ1-5; a weak D match, TRBD1 (6 bases). Looked up from germline, CDR1 is GTSNPN and CDR2 is SVGIG (reference sequence). The CDR3 totals 14 residues. Between the trimmed V and J ends, which lost 0 bases and 4 bases, there was a span of 10 bases. CDR3 residues: CAWSVLGANQPQHF. CDR3 DNA sequence: TGTGCCTGGAGTGTCTTGGGGGCAAATCAGCCCCAGCATTTT.

This rearrangement joins TRBV30 to TRBJ1-4; D perhaps matches TRBD1 (5 bases). This CDR3 is built from 14 residues. Germline assignment: CDR1 GTSNPN and CDR2 SVGIG (reference sequence). Trimming cost V 0 bases and J 10 bases, with 15 bases left between them. CDR3 sequence reads: CAWSVWSVGGKLFF. The CDR3 DNA is TGTGCCTGGAGTGTCTGGAGTGTCGGGGGAAAACTGTTTTTT. The whole variable domain, remainder taken from reference TRBV30 and TRBJ1-4, is SQTIHQWPATLVQPVGSPLSLECTVEGTSNPNLYWYRQAAGRGLQLLFYSVGIGQISSEVPQNLSASRPQDRQFILSSKKLLLSDSGFYLCAWSVWSVGGKLFFGSGTQLSVL.

This CDR3 is CASSLGSGGLDEQFF. CDR3 nucleotide sequence: TGTGCCAGCAGCTTAGGCAGCGGGGGGTTGGATGAGCAGTTCTTC. This chain joins TRBV7-9 and TRBJ2-1; 9 bases match TRBD2. Per germline, CDR1 SEHNR and CDR2 FQNEAQ (reference sequence). V was clipped by 1 base and J by 8 bases; unmatched bases: 6. The CDR3 runs 15 residues.

This clone was counted a few times. The V call is TRBV27, the J call TRBJ1-5; a possible D gene is TRBD1 (6 bases). V lost 5 bases, J lost 6 bases, and 17 bases lay in between. The CDR3 sequence is 15 residues long. Germline loops: CDR1 MNHEY, CDR2 SMNVEV (reference sequence). The CDR3 nucleotides are TGTGCCAGCAGTGACATCACAGGGAAAGGTCAGCCCCAGCATTTT. Amino acids: CASSDITGKGQPQHF.

This chain joins TRBV6-5 and TRBJ2-5; tentative D call: TRBD2 (6 bases). CDR3 length: 14 amino acids. Trimming removed 6 bases at V and 6 bases at J, with 17 bases between. In germline, CDR1 is MNHEY, CDR2 SVGAGI. The CDR3 nucleotides read TGTGCCAGCAGATCGACACTAGCCTGGCAGACCCAGTACTTC. This codes for CASRSTLAWQTQYF.

The chain has TRBV4-1 and TRBJ1-1; 12 nucleotides match TRBD1. V trimming: 4 bases; J trimming: 7 bases; junction bases outside the gene matches: 4. CDR1 and CDR2 (germline): MGHRA, YSYEKL. The CDR3 is 14 amino acids. The CDR3 DNA sequence: TGCGCCAGCAGCCGGGGACAGGGGGCGGGTGAAGCTTTCTTT. This codes for CASSRGQGAGEAFF.

The chain has TRBV30 and TRBJ1-1; 10 bases match TRBD1. The CDR3 has 14 amino acids. Germline loops: CDR1 GTSNPN, CDR2 SVGIG (reference sequence). V lost 7 bases and J lost 1; bases outside the gene matches: 6. The CDR3 DNA follows: TGTGCCTATCGACAGGGGGCCCCGAACACTGAAGCTTTCTTT. Protein: CAYRQGAPNTEAFF.

The chain is built from TRBV5-1 and TRBJ2-1, with 7 bases aligning to TRBD2. The junction had 16 bases not matched to a gene; V was cut back by 4 bases and J by 9 bases. This CDR3 spans 16 amino acids. Germline CDR1 reads SGHRS; CDR2 reads YFSETQ. CDR3 nucleotide sequence: TGCGCCAGCAGCCGCGAAGCGGGGCTGGGGGTAGGTGAGCAGTTCTTC. Translating it yields CASSREAGLGVGEQFF. Supplemented by reference TRBV5-1 and TRBJ2-1, the full variable domain reads KAGVTQTPRYLIKTRGQQVTLSCSPISGHRSVSWYQQTPGQGLQFLFEYFSETQRNKGNFPGRFSGRQFSNSRSEMNVSTLELGDSALYLCASSREAGLGVGEQFFGPGTRLTVL.

This clone was observed once. The CDR3 region has the DNA TGTGCCAGCAGGGAATCATTCGAGCAGTACTTC. Encoded protein: CASRESFEQYF. This sequence joins TRBV2 and TRBJ2-5; D gene uncertain. With the DNA end fitting TRBJ2-7 better, the J assignment may be wrong. The CDR3 has 11 residues. Germline values: CDR1 SNHLY, CDR2 FYNNEI.

The rearrangement joins TRBV6-1 to TRBJ1-6; D is perhaps TRBD1 (6 bases). This CDR3 is 17 amino acids long. CDR1 and CDR2 (germline): MNHNS, SASEGT. V was clipped by 2 bases and J by 0 bases, with 11 bases between them. DNA of the CDR3: TGTGCCAGCAGTGAAAGGGGGACTAGCTCCTATAATTCACCCCTCCACTTT. It codes for CASSERGTSSYNSPLHF.

This chain connects TRBV4-2 to TRBJ1-2, with TRBD1 identical over 12 bases. Per the germline V gene, CDR1 is LGHNA and CDR2 is YNFKEQ. This CDR3 contains 15 residues. V was clipped by 5 bases and J by 8 bases; unmatched bases: 9. In DNA form, the CDR3 reads TGTGCCAGCAGCTCCGGGACAGGGGGCTTGAGGGGCTACACCTTC. This gives the protein CASSSGTGGLRGYTF.

The DNA of the CDR3 is TGTGCCTGGAGTGACGGACAGGCCTCTGGAAACACCATATATTTT. It specifies CAWSDGQASGNTIYF. The gene calls are TRBV30 and TRBJ1-3; 7 bases line up with TRBD1. V lost 1 base, J lost 0 bases, and 3 bases stayed unmatched. Per the germline V gene, CDR1 is GTSNPN and CDR2 is SVGIG (reference sequence). This CDR3 has 15 amino acids.

The chain couples TRBV28 to TRBJ2-5; D perhaps matches TRBD1 (5 bases). The CDR3 consists of 12 residues. The V end lost 8 bases, the J end lost 5 bases, and 12 bases lay between the germline ends. Germline V CDR1 and CDR2: MDHEN, SYDVKM. The CDR3 sequence is CASGSGLETQYF. For the CDR3, the DNA is TGTGCCAGCGGTTCAGGGTTGGAGACCCAGTACTTC.

The rearrangement links TRBV29-1 to TRBJ2-5; 8 bases align to TRBD1. Trimming removed 7 bases from V and 4 bases from J; junction bases left unmatched: 5. The CDR3 totals 12 residues. Germline-derived CDR1 and CDR2 are SQVTM and ANQGSEA. CDR3 DNA sequence: TGCAGCGCCGGACAGGGTCCAGAGACCCAGTACTTC. It is translated as CSAGQGPETQYF.

V gene TRBV7-3 combines with J gene TRBJ1-6; 11 bases map to TRBD1. CDR1 and CDR2 from the germline V gene are SGHTA and FQGTGA. The CDR3 runs to 16 residues. Germline trimming cut 1 base from V and 10 bases from J; bases unmatched to any gene: 6. The chain's CDR3 is CASSLKDRGRGSPLHF. The CDR3 DNA follows: TGTGCCAGCAGCTTAAAGGACAGGGGGCGCGGATCACCCCTCCACTTT.

Within the sample, this clone is medium-sized (0.01 to 0.1%). This chain uses TRBV11-2 with TRBJ2-7; 7 bases map to TRBD1. The CDR3 runs 14 residues. Germline CDR1 is SGHAT and CDR2 is FQNNGV. With 5 bases clipped from V and 3 bases from J, the junction kept 7 bases outside the gene matches. The CDR3 loop reads CASSEPGQNYEQYF. Here the CDR3 DNA reads TGTGCCAGCAGCGAACCGGGACAGAACTACGAGCAGTACTTC.

J is TRBJ2-7 and V is TRBV2, with TRBD1 matching over 7 bases. Looked up from germline, CDR1 is SNHLY and CDR2 is FYNNEI. J gave up 0 bases and V 6 bases, and 2 bases lay outside the gene matches. This CDR3 comprises 13 residues. As DNA, the CDR3 is TGTGCCAGCAGCCGGACAGGCTCCTACGAGCAGTACTTC. Its translation is CASSRTGSYEQYF.

The CDR3 DNA reads as TGTGCCAGCAGCCCAGGGGGCGCAGTGTCTGAAGCTTTCTTT. Protein sequence: CASSPGGAVSEAFF. The rearrangement uses TRBV7-9 and TRBJ1-1, with 8 bases matching TRBD1. The CDR3 is 14 residues long. Trimming at V came to 5 bases and at J to 6 bases, leaving 8 bases not matched to a gene. The V gene's germline CDR1 is SEHNR and CDR2 FQNEAQ (reference sequence).

This sequence joins TRBV7-7 and TRBJ2-7, with 7 bases identical to TRBD1. The CDR3 runs to 15 residues. V lost 0 bases and J lost 5; bases outside the gene matches: 7. Germline-derived CDR1 and CDR2 are SSHAT and FNYEAQ (reference sequence). The CDR3 DNA sequence: TGTGCCAGCAGCTTAGCCCGGGACAGAGTCCACGAGCAGTACTTC. Its protein product is CASSLARDRVHEQYF. Complete variable domain (other parts from reference TRBV7-7 and TRBJ2-7): GAGVSQSPRYKVTKRGQDVTLRCDPISSHATLYWYQQALGQGPEFLTYFNYEAQPDKSGLPSDRFSAERPEGSISTLTIQRTEQRDSAMYRCASSLARDRVHEQYFGPGTRLTVT.

This chain joins TRBV27 and TRBJ1-6; the D is unclear. The CDR3 consists of 14 residues. Germline V gives CDR1 MNHEY, CDR2 SMNVEV (reference sequence). The ends were cut back, 6 bases at V and 5 bases at J, with 11 bases in the middle. For the CDR3, the DNA is TGTGCCAGCAGGGAGGGCAGCGATAATTCACCCCTCCACTTT. It encodes CASREGSDNSPLHF.

The table lists this clone with a few counts. The chain is built from TRBV9 and TRBJ2-1; 10 bases align to TRBD2. The germline CDR1 and CDR2 sequences are SGDLS and YYNGEE. V shed 0 bases, J shed 10 bases, and the junction held 4 bases outside the gene matches. The CDR3 loop spans 14 amino acids. The CDR3 DNA sequence: TGTGCCAGCAGCGTAGTAGCGGGGGGCTGGGAGCAGTTCTTC. Its protein product is CASSVVAGGWEQFF.

This rearrangement joins TRBV18 to TRBJ1-2, with TRBD1 as a possible D gene (5 bases). This CDR3 is 15 amino acids long. V was shortened by 3 bases and J by 4 bases, with 15 bases between the two germline ends. Per germline, CDR1 KGHSH and CDR2 LQKENI. CDR3 loop: CASSPMTATGYGYTF. The CDR3 DNA sequence: TGTGCCAGCTCACCCATGACAGCAACGGGCTATGGCTACACCTTC.

The J gene is TRBJ1-3, the V gene TRBV10-3; 9 nucleotides align to TRBD1. This CDR3 is built from 16 residues. Looked up from germline, CDR1 is ENHRY and CDR2 is SYGVKD. V dropped 4 bases and J dropped 0; count of bases not matched to a gene: 4. The CDR3 protein is CAISGGQGNSGNTIYF. In DNA, the CDR3 is TGTGCCATCAGTGGGGGACAGGGAAACTCTGGAAACACCATATATTTT.

The chain uses TRBV5-1 and TRBJ2-2; TRBD1 is a possible D gene (6 bases). This CDR3 has 15 amino acids. V shed 4 bases and J shed 5 bases, with 15 bases lying between them. Germline values: CDR1 SGHRS, CDR2 YFSETQ. The CDR3 DNA reads TGCGCCAGCAGCCCAGGGGCAGGGTGGACCGGGGAGCTGTTTTTT. This encodes CASSPGAGWTGELFF. The whole variable domain, remainder taken from reference TRBV5-1 and TRBJ2-2, is KAGVTQTPRYLIKTRGQQVTLSCSPISGHRSVSWYQQTPGQGLQFLFEYFSETQRNKGNFPGRFSGRQFSNSRSEMNVSTLELGDSALYLCASSPGAGWTGELFFGEGSRLTVL.

J is TRBJ1-1 and V is TRBV5-4, with 7 bases lining up with TRBD1. The CDR3 is made up of 13 amino acids. V lost 4 bases to trimming and J lost 8 bases; unmatched junction nucleotides: 8. Germline CDR1 and CDR2: SGHNT and YYREEE (reference sequence). This CDR3 is CASSPRGTEEAFF. The CDR3 DNA follows: TGTGCCAGCAGCCCACGAGGGACAGAGGAAGCTTTCTTT.

J is TRBJ1-2 and V is TRBV2; 10 positions agree with TRBD1. The CDR3 is made up of 14 amino acids. V lost 6 bases and J lost 4; bases outside the gene matches: 5. CDR1 is SNHLY, CDR2 FYNNEI, per germline. CDR3 sequence reads: CASRGTGASYGYTF. DNA for the CDR3: TGTGCCAGCAGGGGGACAGGGGCCTCCTATGGCTACACCTTC.

In its sample, this clone is medium-sized (0.01 to 0.1%). The J gene is TRBJ2-7, the V gene TRBV4-2; 10 bases agree with TRBD1. There are 14 residues in the CDR3. In germline, CDR1 is LGHNA, CDR2 YNFKEQ. V was pared by 4 bases and J by 5 bases, with 5 bases of the junction left unmatched. The CDR3 nucleotides are TGTGCCAGCAGCCCGACAGGGGGCAGGGACGAGCAGTACTTC. Amino acids: CASSPTGGRDEQYF.